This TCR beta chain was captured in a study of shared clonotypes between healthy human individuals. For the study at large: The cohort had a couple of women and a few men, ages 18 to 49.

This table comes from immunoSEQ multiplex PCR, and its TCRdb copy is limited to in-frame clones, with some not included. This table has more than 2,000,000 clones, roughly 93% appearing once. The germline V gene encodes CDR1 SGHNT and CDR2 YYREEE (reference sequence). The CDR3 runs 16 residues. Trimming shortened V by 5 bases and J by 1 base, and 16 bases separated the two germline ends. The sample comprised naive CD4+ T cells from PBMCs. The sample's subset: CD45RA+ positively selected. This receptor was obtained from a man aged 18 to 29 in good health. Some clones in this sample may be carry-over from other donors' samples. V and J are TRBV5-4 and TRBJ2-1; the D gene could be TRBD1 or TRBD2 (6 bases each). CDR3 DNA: TGTGCCAGCAGGGGGGGCCCGGGGAAATCCTACAATGAGCAGTTCTTC. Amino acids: CASRGGPGKSYNEQFF.